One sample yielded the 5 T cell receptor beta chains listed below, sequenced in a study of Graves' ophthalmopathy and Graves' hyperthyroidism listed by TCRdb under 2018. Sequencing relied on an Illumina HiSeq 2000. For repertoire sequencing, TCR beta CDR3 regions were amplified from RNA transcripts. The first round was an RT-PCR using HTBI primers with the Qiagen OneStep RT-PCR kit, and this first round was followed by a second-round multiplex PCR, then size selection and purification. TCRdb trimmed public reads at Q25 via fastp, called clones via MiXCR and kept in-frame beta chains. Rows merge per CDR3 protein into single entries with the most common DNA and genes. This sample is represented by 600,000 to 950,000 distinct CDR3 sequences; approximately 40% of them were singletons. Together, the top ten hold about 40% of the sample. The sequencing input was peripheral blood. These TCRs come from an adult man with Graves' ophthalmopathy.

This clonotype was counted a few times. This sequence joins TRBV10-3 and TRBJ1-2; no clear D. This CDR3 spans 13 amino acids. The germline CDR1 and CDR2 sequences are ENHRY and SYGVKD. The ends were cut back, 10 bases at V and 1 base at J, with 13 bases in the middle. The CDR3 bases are TGTGCCACCAATCCCGCGGGTAACTATGGCTACACCTTC. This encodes CATNPAGNYGYTF.

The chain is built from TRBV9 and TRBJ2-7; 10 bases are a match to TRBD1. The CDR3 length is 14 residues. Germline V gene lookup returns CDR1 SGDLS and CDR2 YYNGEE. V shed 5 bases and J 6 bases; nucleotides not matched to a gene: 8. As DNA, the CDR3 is TGTGCCAGCAGGGCCGCCGGGACAGGGGCCGAGCAGTACTTC. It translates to CASRAAGTGAEQYF.

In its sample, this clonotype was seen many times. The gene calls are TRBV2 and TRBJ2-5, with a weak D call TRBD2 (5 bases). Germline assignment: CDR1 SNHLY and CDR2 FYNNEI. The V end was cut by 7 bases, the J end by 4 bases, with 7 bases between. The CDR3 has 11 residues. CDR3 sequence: CASTEGETQYF. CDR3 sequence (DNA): TGTGCCAGCACTGAGGGAGAGACCCAGTACTTC.

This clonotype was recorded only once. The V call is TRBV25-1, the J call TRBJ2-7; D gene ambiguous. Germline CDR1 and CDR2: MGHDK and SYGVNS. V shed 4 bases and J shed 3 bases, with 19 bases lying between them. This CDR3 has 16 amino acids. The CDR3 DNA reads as TGTGCCAGCAGTGCTAGGGCTTTCTCGGGCAACTACGAGCAGTACTTC. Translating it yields CASSARAFSGNYEQYF.

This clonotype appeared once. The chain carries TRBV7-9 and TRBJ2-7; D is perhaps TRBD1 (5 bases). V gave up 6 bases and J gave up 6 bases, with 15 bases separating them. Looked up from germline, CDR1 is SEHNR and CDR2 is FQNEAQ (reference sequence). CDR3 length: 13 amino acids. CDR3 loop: CASRRSSGREQYF. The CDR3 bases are TGTGCCAGCAGGCGCTCCTCAGGGCGCGAGCAGTACTTC.